This is a list of T cell receptor beta chains from one sample in a study of regulatory T cells in long-lasting Graves disease. A single record per CDR3 protein comes from TCRdb applying MiXCR to the multiplex PCR reads. This table has around 400,000 distinct CDR3 sequences, 12% appearing once. Another study also made use of these data, one on T cells in Graves' hyperthyroidism and ophthalmopathy.

Sequencing used peripheral blood mononuclear cells (PBMCs), obtained at new diagnosis, from a patient treated with antithyroid drugs. These receptors came from a woman younger than 30 with Graves disease. Each CDR3 is given with its conserved first and last residue. The order of the fields is D gene, V gene, clone size, CDR3 length, J gene, CDR3 protein, CDR3 DNA. D genes are given only for firm matches. Rows give clone size only sometimes, using once, few, many, or a class for an expanded clone.

D gene: -
V gene: TRBV5-1
clone size: -
CDR3 length: 20
J gene: TRBJ2-5
CDR3 protein: CASSSHLDGGARSRQETQYF
CDR3 DNA: TGCGCCAGCAGCTCCCATTTGGACGGGGGCGCGCGGTCCCGGCAAGAGACCCAGTACTTC

D gene: TRBD2
V gene: TRBV5-1
clone size: few
CDR3 length: 20
J gene: TRBJ2-1
CDR3 protein: CASSQYGTSGGPNVYNEQFF
CDR3 DNA: TGCGCCAGCAGCCAATACGGGACTAGCGGGGGGCCAAACGTTTACAATGAGCAGTTCTTC

D gene: TRBD2
V gene: TRBV6-1
clone size: many
CDR3 length: 13
J gene: TRBJ2-1
CDR3 protein: CASRRLAGNEQFF
CDR3 DNA: TGTGCCAGCAGGAGACTAGCGGGAAATGAGCAGTTCTTC

D gene: -
V gene: TRBV7-8
clone size: many
CDR3 length: 15
J gene: TRBJ2-5
CDR3 protein: CASSLGTGVSETQYF
CDR3 DNA: TGTGCCAGCAGCTTAGGGACGGGTGTATCGGAGACCCAGTACTTC

D gene: -
V gene: TRBV7-9
clone size: many
CDR3 length: 15
J gene: TRBJ2-2
CDR3 protein: CASSPRETNTGELFF
CDR3 DNA: TGTGCCAGCAGCCCCCGGGAGACGAACACCGGGGAGCTGTTTTTT

D gene: -
V gene: TRBV2
clone size: -
CDR3 length: 13
J gene: TRBJ1-4
CDR3 protein: CASSARMNEKLFF
CDR3 DNA: TGTGCCAGCAGTGCCAGGATGAATGAAAAACTGTTTTTT

D gene: -
V gene: TRBV6-9
clone size: many
CDR3 length: 15
J gene: TRBJ1-5
CDR3 protein: CASSYPQGRNQPQHF
CDR3 DNA: TGTGCCAGCAGTTACCCACAGGGTAGGAATCAGCCCCAGCATTTT

D gene: TRBD2
V gene: TRBV3-1
clone size: few
CDR3 length: 15
J gene: TRBJ2-2
CDR3 protein: CASRPSGAHTGELFF
CDR3 DNA: TGTGCCAGCAGACCTAGCGGGGCCCACACCGGGGAGCTGTTTTTT

D gene: TRBD1
V gene: TRBV3-1
clone size: many
CDR3 length: 15
J gene: TRBJ1-1
CDR3 protein: CASSRRDSMNTEAFF
CDR3 DNA: TGTGCCAGCAGCCGCAGGGACAGCATGAACACTGAAGCTTTCTTT

D gene: -
V gene: TRBV6-1
clone size: -
CDR3 length: 15
J gene: TRBJ2-3
CDR3 protein: CASSFGGGNTDTQYF
CDR3 DNA: TGTGCCAGCAGCTTCGGTGGTGGGAACACAGATACGCAGTATTTT

D gene: -
V gene: TRBV5-1
clone size: few
CDR3 length: 14
J gene: TRBJ1-5
CDR3 protein: CASSLGAADQPQHF
CDR3 DNA: TGCGCCAGCAGCTTGGGGGCAGCGGATCAGCCCCAGCATTTT

D gene: -
V gene: TRBV28
clone size: many
CDR3 length: 12
J gene: TRBJ1-2
CDR3 protein: CASSRSGPSHTF
CDR3 DNA: TGTGCCAGCAGTCGAAGCGGGCCATCCCACACCTTC

D gene: TRBD1
V gene: TRBV19
clone size: -
CDR3 length: 16
J gene: TRBJ2-7
CDR3 protein: CASTSRPGTGAYEQYF
CDR3 DNA: TGTGCCAGTACCTCAAGACCCGGGACAGGTGCCTACGAGCAGTACTTC

D gene: -
V gene: TRBV4-2
clone size: once
CDR3 length: 17
J gene: TRBJ2-1
CDR3 protein: CASSQVLFGGAFDEQFF
CDR3 DNA: TGTGCCAGCAGCCAAGTTTTGTTTGGGGGCGCGTTCGATGAGCAGTTCTTC

D gene: TRBD1
V gene: TRBV7-9
clone size: few
CDR3 length: 15
J gene: TRBJ2-3
CDR3 protein: CASSFRDRIADTQYF
CDR3 DNA: TGTGCCAGCAGCTTTAGGGACAGGATCGCAGATACGCAGTATTTT

D gene: -
V gene: TRBV20-1
clone size: many
CDR3 length: 15
J gene: TRBJ2-5
CDR3 protein: CSARDRHRVGETQYF
CDR3 DNA: TGCAGTGCTAGAGATCGACACAGGGTTGGGGAGACCCAGTACTTC

D gene: -
V gene: TRBV9
clone size: -
CDR3 length: 15
J gene: TRBJ1-2
CDR3 protein: CASSVGSGQGAGYTF
CDR3 DNA: TGTGCCAGCAGCGTAGGGTCGGGCCAGGGCGCTGGCTACACCTTC

D gene: -
V gene: TRBV10-3
clone size: many
CDR3 length: 12
J gene: TRBJ2-1
CDR3 protein: CAISETGNEQFF
CDR3 DNA: TGTGCCATCAGTGAAACCGGCAATGAGCAGTTCTTC

D gene: TRBD1
V gene: TRBV9
clone size: -
CDR3 length: 17
J gene: TRBJ1-1
CDR3 protein: CASSVGEGQAGDTEAFF
CDR3 DNA: TGTGCCAGCAGCGTAGGAGAGGGACAGGCAGGCGACACTGAAGCTTTCTTT

D gene: -
V gene: TRBV3-1
clone size: -
CDR3 length: 14
J gene: TRBJ1-2
CDR3 protein: CASSQAGTNYGYTF
CDR3 DNA: TGTGCCAGCAGCCAAGCCGGAACCAACTATGGCTACACCTTC

D gene: -
V gene: TRBV19
clone size: few
CDR3 length: 14
J gene: TRBJ2-3
CDR3 protein: CASRGTATPDTQYF
CDR3 DNA: TGTGCCAGTAGGGGGACCGCGACCCCAGATACGCAGTATTTT

D gene: -
V gene: TRBV7-9
clone size: few
CDR3 length: 12
J gene: TRBJ2-7
CDR3 protein: CASSRNIYEQYF
CDR3 DNA: TGTGCCAGCAGCCGCAACATCTACGAGCAGTACTTC

D gene: TRBD2
V gene: TRBV7-2
clone size: many
CDR3 length: 14
J gene: TRBJ2-7
CDR3 protein: CASSPRTSNYEQYF
CDR3 DNA: TGTGCCAGCAGCCCAAGGACTAGCAATTACGAGCAGTACTTC

D gene: -
V gene: TRBV6-2/TRBV6-3
clone size: many
CDR3 length: 15
J gene: TRBJ1-1
CDR3 protein: CASSYLGWGNTEAFF
CDR3 DNA: TGTGCCAGCAGTTACTTGGGCTGGGGGAACACTGAAGCTTTCTTT

D gene: -
V gene: TRBV20-1
clone size: many
CDR3 length: 14
J gene: TRBJ1-2
CDR3 protein: CSAFNGAANYGYTF
CDR3 DNA: TGCAGTGCTTTTAATGGGGCAGCTAACTATGGCTACACCTTC

D gene: -
V gene: TRBV25-1
clone size: -
CDR3 length: 16
J gene: TRBJ2-5
CDR3 protein: CASSEVRSRGGETQYF
CDR3 DNA: TGTGCCAGCAGTGAAGTCAGGTCTAGGGGGGGAGAGACCCAGTACTTC

D gene: -
V gene: TRBV29-1
clone size: many
CDR3 length: 20
J gene: TRBJ2-1
CDR3 protein: CSVGIFQKGSEVDSYNEQFF
CDR3 DNA: TGCAGCGTAGGGATCTTCCAAAAAGGGTCAGAAGTAGACTCCTACAATGAGCAGTTCTTC

D gene: -
V gene: TRBV6-5
clone size: few
CDR3 length: 14
J gene: TRBJ1-3
CDR3 protein: CASSYLGSGNTIYF
CDR3 DNA: TGTGCCAGCAGTTACTTGGGATCCGGAAACACCATATATTTT

D gene: TRBD2
V gene: TRBV20-1
clone size: many
CDR3 length: 14
J gene: TRBJ2-3
CDR3 protein: CSASSSGRRDTQYF
CDR3 DNA: TGCAGTGCTAGCTCTAGCGGGAGGAGGGATACGCAGTATTTT

D gene: -
V gene: TRBV6-2/TRBV6-3
clone size: many
CDR3 length: 14
J gene: TRBJ1-2
CDR3 protein: CASSSSGVGYGYTF
CDR3 DNA: TGTGCCAGCAGTTCGTCAGGGGTAGGCTATGGCTACACCTTC

D gene: -
V gene: TRBV15
clone size: few
CDR3 length: 14
J gene: TRBJ2-7
CDR3 protein: CATSRDAESYEQYF
CDR3 DNA: TGTGCCACCAGCAGAGATGCAGAGTCCTACGAGCAGTACTTC

D gene: TRBD2
V gene: TRBV4-3
clone size: many
CDR3 length: 16
J gene: TRBJ2-1
CDR3 protein: CASSQDRGGLWDEQFF
CDR3 DNA: TGCGCCAGCAGCCAAGATCGGGGGGGCCTCTGGGATGAGCAGTTCTTC

D gene: -
V gene: TRBV2
clone size: many
CDR3 length: 11
J gene: TRBJ2-5
CDR3 protein: CASREGETQYF
CDR3 DNA: TGTGCCAGCAGGGAGGGGGAGACCCAGTACTTC

D gene: -
V gene: TRBV2
clone size: many
CDR3 length: 15
J gene: TRBJ1-4
CDR3 protein: CASTGTLATNEKLFF
CDR3 DNA: TGTGCCAGCACCGGGACTCTCGCAACTAATGAAAAACTGTTTTTT

D gene: TRBD1
V gene: TRBV20-1
clone size: few
CDR3 length: 13
J gene: TRBJ2-5
CDR3 protein: CSVGGQGVETQYF
CDR3 DNA: TGCAGTGTAGGGGGACAGGGGGTGGAGACCCAGTACTTC

D gene: TRBD1
V gene: TRBV7-9
clone size: many
CDR3 length: 18
J gene: TRBJ2-1
CDR3 protein: CATGELPGQGTNYNEQFF
CDR3 DNA: TGTGCCACCGGGGAACTTCCGGGACAGGGCACTAATTACAATGAGCAGTTCTTC

D gene: TRBD1
V gene: TRBV9
clone size: -
CDR3 length: 14
J gene: TRBJ1-5
CDR3 protein: CASSAGTGNQPQHF
CDR3 DNA: TGTGCCAGCAGCGCCGGGACAGGGAATCAGCCCCAGCATTTT

D gene: TRBD1
V gene: TRBV20-1
clone size: many
CDR3 length: 12
J gene: TRBJ2-7
CDR3 protein: CSAREGQTQQYF
CDR3 DNA: TGCAGTGCTAGAGAGGGACAGACGCAGCAGTACTTC

D gene: -
V gene: TRBV5-6
clone size: many
CDR3 length: 15
J gene: TRBJ1-1
CDR3 protein: CASRWSWGRDTEAFF
CDR3 DNA: TGTGCCAGCAGATGGAGTTGGGGCAGGGACACTGAAGCTTTCTTT

D gene: -
V gene: TRBV28
clone size: many
CDR3 length: 13
J gene: TRBJ2-1
CDR3 protein: CASSLTVRNEQFF
CDR3 DNA: TGTGCCAGCAGTTTAACGGTCCGAAATGAGCAGTTCTTC

D gene: -
V gene: TRBV10-2
clone size: many
CDR3 length: 14
J gene: TRBJ2-3
CDR3 protein: CASSDPGWADTQYF
CDR3 DNA: TGCGCCAGCAGTGATCCAGGGTGGGCAGATACGCAGTATTTT

D gene: TRBD1
V gene: TRBV20-1
clone size: many
CDR3 length: 14
J gene: TRBJ1-4
CDR3 protein: CSARRGPSNEKLFF
CDR3 DNA: TGCAGTGCTAGAAGGGGGCCATCTAATGAAAAACTGTTTTTT

D gene: TRBD2
V gene: TRBV12-3/TRBV12-4
clone size: -
CDR3 length: 20
J gene: TRBJ2-2
CDR3 protein: CASSLGLWLAGARRTGELFF
CDR3 DNA: TGTGCCAGCAGTTTAGGTCTGTGGCTAGCGGGAGCGAGGCGGACCGGGGAGCTGTTTTTT

D gene: -
V gene: TRBV7-3
clone size: many
CDR3 length: 13
J gene: TRBJ2-5
CDR3 protein: CASSLTTDTAQYF
CDR3 DNA: TGTGCCAGCAGCTTAACAACAGATACCGCCCAGTACTTC

D gene: TRBD1
V gene: TRBV12-3/TRBV12-4
clone size: few
CDR3 length: 14
J gene: TRBJ2-1
CDR3 protein: CASIPGQGYNEQFF
CDR3 DNA: TGTGCCAGCATTCCGGGACAGGGATACAATGAGCAGTTCTTC

D gene: -
V gene: TRBV6-1
clone size: many
CDR3 length: 13
J gene: TRBJ2-7
CDR3 protein: CASSVRGTYEQYF
CDR3 DNA: TGTGCCAGCAGTGTAAGGGGGACCTACGAGCAGTACTTC

D gene: TRBD2
V gene: TRBV19
clone size: many
CDR3 length: 18
J gene: TRBJ2-1
CDR3 protein: CASSGRGSGRVRRNEQFF
CDR3 DNA: TGTGCCAGTAGTGGGCGGGGGAGCGGGAGGGTTCGACGCAATGAGCAGTTCTTC

D gene: -
V gene: TRBV20-1
clone size: many
CDR3 length: 12
J gene: TRBJ1-5
CDR3 protein: CSARDTEQPQHF
CDR3 DNA: TGCAGTGCTAGAGATACGGAGCAGCCCCAGCATTTT

D gene: TRBD2
V gene: TRBV12-3/TRBV12-4
clone size: many
CDR3 length: 14
J gene: TRBJ2-1
CDR3 protein: CASTWTSGSYEQFF
CDR3 DNA: TGTGCCAGCACCTGGACTAGCGGGAGCTATGAGCAGTTCTTC

D gene: -
V gene: TRBV20-1
clone size: -
CDR3 length: 13
J gene: TRBJ2-1
CDR3 protein: CSARAILYNEQFF
CDR3 DNA: TGCAGTGCTAGAGCTATTCTCTACAATGAGCAGTTCTTC

D gene: TRBD2
V gene: TRBV27
clone size: -
CDR3 length: 14
J gene: TRBJ2-7
CDR3 protein: CASSWGLGTGEQYF
CDR3 DNA: TGTGCCAGCAGTTGGGGACTAGGGACTGGAGAGCAGTACTTC

D gene: -
V gene: TRBV5-1
clone size: many
CDR3 length: 14
J gene: TRBJ1-1
CDR3 protein: CASSFGGAITEAFF
CDR3 DNA: TGTGCCAGCAGCTTTGGGGGGGCAATTACTGAAGCTTTCTTT

D gene: TRBD1
V gene: TRBV6-1
clone size: many
CDR3 length: 14
J gene: TRBJ1-1
CDR3 protein: CASSPTGGLAEAFF
CDR3 DNA: TGTGCCAGCAGCCCGACAGGGGGCCTCGCTGAAGCTTTCTTT